The 9 T cell receptor beta chains presented below share a single source sample, sequenced in a study of T cells in women clearing cervical HPV infection. The assay was immunoSEQ multiplex PCR, and TCRdb's table has in-frame clones only and misses some. The table for this sample gives 44,000 or so clones. Sequenced: blood buffy coat. Receptors were obtained from a woman between 18 and 70 years old with a cervical HPV16 infection that either progressed to CIN3+ or cleared (not recorded which).

As to this clone: The CDR3 goes on 3 residues after the read ends, and that part is filled in from the germline J gene. The chain has TRBV2 and TRBJ1-4; 8 bases fit TRBD1. V was clipped by 6 bases and J by 4 bases; unmatched bases: 7. The CDR3 loop spans 15 amino acids. Germline V gene lookup returns CDR1 SNHLY and CDR2 FYNNEI. The CDR3 reads CASRGDRGNNEKLFF. The part of the CDR3 DNA that was read is TGTGCCAGCAGGGGAGACAGGGGCAATAATGAAAAA.

Concerning this clone: The read ends 3 residues early relative to the CDR3; the germline J gene fills the gap. The V gene is TRBV20-1, the J gene TRBJ1-1, with D unresolved. Trimming took off 4 bases at V and 0 bases at J, with 6 bases between the two ends. Germline assignment: CDR1 DFQATT and CDR2 SNEGSKA (reference sequence). There are 12 residues in the CDR3. CDR3 amino acids: CSAMSMNTEAFF. Incomplete CDR3 DNA: TGCAGTGCTATGTCCATGAACACTGAA.

As regards this clone: The read gets to within 3 residues of the CDR3 end, and the germline J gene fills in the rest. This sequence joins TRBV10-2 and TRBJ1-1, with D possibly matching TRBD1 (6 bases). Per germline, CDR1 WSHSY and CDR2 SAAADI. CDR3 length equals 13 residues. V gave up 7 bases and J gave up 3 bases, with 12 bases separating them. The CDR3 loop is CASNTGKHTEAFF. The DNA read from the CDR3 is TGCGCCAGCAATACAGGGAAGCACACTGAA.

Turning to this clone: The read falls 3 residues short of the CDR3 end, and the missing part is taken from the germline J gene. The gene calls are TRBV5-4 and TRBJ2-3, with 8 bases lining up with TRBD2. The CDR3 contains 14 residues. CDR1 is SGHNT and CDR2 is YYREEE in the germline V gene (reference sequence). Trimming cost V 2 bases and J 2 bases; bases outside gene matches: 1. The CDR3 DNA, read in part, is TGTGCCAGCAGCTTAGCGGGGGTCACAGATACG. Residues: CASSLAGVTDT. The whole CDR3 sequence is CASSLAGVTDTQYF.

Notes on this clone: The read ends 3 residues early relative to the CDR3; the germline J gene fills the gap. The chain employs TRBV20-1 and TRBJ2-1; D is tentatively TRBD1 or TRBD2 (7 bases each). V shed 5 bases and J shed 6 bases, with 14 bases lying between them. The CDR3 contains 13 residues. Germline lookup yields CDR1 DFQATT and CDR2 SNEGSKA (reference sequence). The sequenced part of the CDR3 DNA is TGCAGTGCTTGGGAGGGGGCTATCAATGAG. Translating it yields CSAWEGAINE. The CDR3 in its entirety is CSAWEGAINEQFF.

Of note for this clone: The DNA ends 3 residues before the CDR3 does, and the rest of the CDR3 is filled in from the germline J gene. The chain has TRBV20-1 and TRBJ2-3; no clear D. Germline CDR1 is DFQATT and CDR2 is SNEGSKA (reference sequence). Deletions cut 7 bases from V and 2 bases from J, with 7 bases between. This CDR3 has 11 amino acids. Partial CDR3 DNA: TGCAGTGGGCTCTCCACAGATACG. Protein sequence: CSGLSTDT. The CDR3, in full, reads CSGLSTDTQYF.

Comment on this clone: The read stops 3 residues short of the end of the CDR3; the missing end is completed from the germline J gene. The chain uses TRBV5-4 and TRBJ2-3, with unresolved D. This CDR3 comprises 14 residues. Looked up from germline, CDR1 is SGHNT and CDR2 is YYREEE (reference sequence). Trimming removed 3 bases at V and 0 bases at J, with 8 bases between. The CDR3 DNA, read in part, is TGTGCCAGCAGCTCCGCCAGTAGCACAGATACG. It is translated as CASSSASSTDT. The CDR3, in full, reads CASSSASSTDTQYF.

CDR3 bases read: TGCAGTGCTAGACTAGCGGGGGGGCGGAGTAAGAATGAG. Residues: CSARLAGGRSKNE. The entire CDR3 reads CSARLAGGRSKNEQFF. The rearrangement links TRBV20-1 to TRBJ2-1, with 12 bases matching TRBD2. The read ends 3 residues shy of where the CDR3 ends; the end is completed using the germline J gene. Trimming took 2 bases from V and 7 from J; bases not matched to a gene: 9. Germline CDR1 and CDR2: DFQATT and SNEGSKA (reference sequence). The CDR3 totals 16 residues.

As concerns this clone: The CDR3 end falls 3 residues outside the read, so it is completed with the germline J gene. This rearrangement joins TRBV7-3 to TRBJ2-2; D possibly corresponds to TRBD2 (7 bases). Germline lookup yields CDR1 SGHTA and CDR2 FQGTGA. The V end lost 8 bases, the J end lost 3 bases, and 13 bases lay between the germline ends. The CDR3 contains 14 residues. Partial CDR3 DNA: TGTGCCAGCTCCCGAGGGGGGGACACCGGGGAG. Encoded protein: CASSRGGDTGE. The full CDR3 sequence reads CASSRGGDTGELFF.